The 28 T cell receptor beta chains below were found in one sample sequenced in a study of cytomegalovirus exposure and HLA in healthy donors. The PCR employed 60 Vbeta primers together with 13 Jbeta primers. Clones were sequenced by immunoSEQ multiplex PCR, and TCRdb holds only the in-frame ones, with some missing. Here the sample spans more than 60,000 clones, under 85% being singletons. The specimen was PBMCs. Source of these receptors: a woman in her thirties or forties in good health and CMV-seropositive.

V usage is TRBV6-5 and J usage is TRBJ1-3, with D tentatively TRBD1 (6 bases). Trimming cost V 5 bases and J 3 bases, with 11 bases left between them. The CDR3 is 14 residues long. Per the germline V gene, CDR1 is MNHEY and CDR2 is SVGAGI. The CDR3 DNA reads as TGTGCCAGCAGTGGGGGGGCGGATGGAAACACCATATATTTT. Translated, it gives CASSGGADGNTIYF.

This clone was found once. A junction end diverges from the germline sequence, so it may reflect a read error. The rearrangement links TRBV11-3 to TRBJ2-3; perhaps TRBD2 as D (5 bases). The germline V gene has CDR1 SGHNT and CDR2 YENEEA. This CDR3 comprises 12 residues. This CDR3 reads CASSLDRAPGDF. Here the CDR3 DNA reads TGTGCCAGCAGCTTAGATCGGGCACCCGGGGATTTT.

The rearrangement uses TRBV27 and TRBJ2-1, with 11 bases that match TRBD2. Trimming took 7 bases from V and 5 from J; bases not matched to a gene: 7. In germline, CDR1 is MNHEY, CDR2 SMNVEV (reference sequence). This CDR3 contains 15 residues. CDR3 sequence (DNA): TGTGCCAGCACCCGAGCTAGCGGGGGGAACAATGAGCAGTTCTTC. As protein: CASTRASGGNNEQFF.

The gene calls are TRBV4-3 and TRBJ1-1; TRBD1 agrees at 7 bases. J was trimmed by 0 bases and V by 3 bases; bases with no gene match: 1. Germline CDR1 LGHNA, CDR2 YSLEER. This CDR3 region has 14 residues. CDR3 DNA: TGCGCCAGCAGCCAGACAGGGATGAACACTGAAGCTTTCTTT. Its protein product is CASSQTGMNTEAFF.

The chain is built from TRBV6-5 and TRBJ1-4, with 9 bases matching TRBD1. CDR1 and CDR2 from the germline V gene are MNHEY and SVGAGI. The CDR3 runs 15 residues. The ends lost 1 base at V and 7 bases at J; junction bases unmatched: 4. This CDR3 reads CASSYLTGGGEKLFF. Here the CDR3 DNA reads TGTGCCAGCAGTTACTTGACAGGGGGAGGTGAAAAACTGTTTTTT.

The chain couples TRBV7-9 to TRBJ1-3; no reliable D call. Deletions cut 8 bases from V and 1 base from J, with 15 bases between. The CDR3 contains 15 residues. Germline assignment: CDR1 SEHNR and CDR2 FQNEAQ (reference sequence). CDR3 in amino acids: CASARTVISGNTIYF. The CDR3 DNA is TGTGCCAGCGCACGAACGGTAATTTCTGGAAACACCATATATTTT.

CDR3 nucleotide sequence: TGTGCCAGCAGCTTAGAGCGGGCAGGCGAGCAGTACTTC. Its protein product is CASSLERAGEQYF. V is TRBV7-2 and J is TRBJ2-7; TRBD2 might be the D (6 bases). The CDR3 totals 13 residues. The germline gives CDR1 SGHTA, CDR2 FQGNSA. Trimming took 1 base from V and 6 from J, leaving 10 bases between them.

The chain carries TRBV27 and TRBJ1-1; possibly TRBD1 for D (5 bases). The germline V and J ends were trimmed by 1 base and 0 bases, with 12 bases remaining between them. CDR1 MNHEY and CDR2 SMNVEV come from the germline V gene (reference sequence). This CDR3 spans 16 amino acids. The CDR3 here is CASSLYPGLMNTEAFF. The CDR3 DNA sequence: TGTGCCAGCAGTTTATACCCGGGACTCATGAACACTGAAGCTTTCTTT.

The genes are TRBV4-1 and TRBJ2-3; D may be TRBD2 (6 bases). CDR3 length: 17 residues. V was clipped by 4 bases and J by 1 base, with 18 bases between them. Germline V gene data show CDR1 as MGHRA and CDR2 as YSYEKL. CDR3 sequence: CASSPGISGYRTDTQYF. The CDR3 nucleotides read TGCGCCAGCAGCCCGGGGATTAGCGGTTACCGCACAGATACGCAGTATTTT.

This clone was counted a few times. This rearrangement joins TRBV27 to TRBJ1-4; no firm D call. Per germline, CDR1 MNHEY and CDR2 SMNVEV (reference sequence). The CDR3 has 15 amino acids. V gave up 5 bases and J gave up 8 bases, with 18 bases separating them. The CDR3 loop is CASSPTPGIGEKLFF. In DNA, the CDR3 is TGTGCCAGCAGTCCCACCCCGGGGATTGGGGAAAAACTGTTTTTT.

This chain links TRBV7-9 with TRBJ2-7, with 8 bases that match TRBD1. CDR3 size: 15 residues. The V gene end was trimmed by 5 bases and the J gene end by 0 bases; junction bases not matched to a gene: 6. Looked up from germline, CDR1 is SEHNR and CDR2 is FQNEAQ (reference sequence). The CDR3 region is CASSTGQGFSYEQYF. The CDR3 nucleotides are TGTGCCAGCAGCACTGGACAGGGTTTCTCCTACGAGCAGTACTTC.

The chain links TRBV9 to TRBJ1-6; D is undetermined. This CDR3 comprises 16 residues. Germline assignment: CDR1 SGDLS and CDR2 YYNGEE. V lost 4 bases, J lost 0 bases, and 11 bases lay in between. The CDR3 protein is CASSPEPSSYNSPLHF. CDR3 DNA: TGTGCCAGCAGCCCAGAACCTAGCTCCTATAATTCACCCCTCCACTTT.

The CDR3 protein is CASSLGVTPTYEQYF. For the CDR3, the DNA is TGTGCCAGCAGCTTGGGCGTGACTCCTACCTACGAGCAGTACTTC. The rearrangement links TRBV5-4 to TRBJ2-7; no clear D gene. The V and J ends lost 0 bases and 2 bases respectively, with 12 bases between them. The CDR3 extends over 15 amino acids. CDR1 and CDR2 (germline): SGHNT, YYREEE (reference sequence).

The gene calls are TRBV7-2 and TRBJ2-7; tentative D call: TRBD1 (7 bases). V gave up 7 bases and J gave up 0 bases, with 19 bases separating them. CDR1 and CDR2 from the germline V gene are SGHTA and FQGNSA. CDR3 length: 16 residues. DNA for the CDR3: TGTGCCAGCACATATCAGGGGGGTTCCATCTCCTACGAGCAGTACTTC. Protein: CASTYQGGSISYEQYF.

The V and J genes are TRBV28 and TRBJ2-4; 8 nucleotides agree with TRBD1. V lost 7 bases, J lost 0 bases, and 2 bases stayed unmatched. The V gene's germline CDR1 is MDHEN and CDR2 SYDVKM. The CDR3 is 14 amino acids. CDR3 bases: TGTGCCAGCACCGACAGGGGAGCCAAAAACATTCAGTACTTC. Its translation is CASTDRGAKNIQYF.

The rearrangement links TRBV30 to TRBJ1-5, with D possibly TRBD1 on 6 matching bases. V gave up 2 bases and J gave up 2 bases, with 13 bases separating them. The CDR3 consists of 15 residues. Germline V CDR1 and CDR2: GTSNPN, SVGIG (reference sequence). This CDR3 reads CAWSSQGFGNQPQHF. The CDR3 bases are TGTGCCTGGAGTTCACAGGGCTTTGGCAATCAGCCCCAGCATTTT. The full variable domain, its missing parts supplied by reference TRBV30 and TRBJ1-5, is SQTIHQWPATLVQPVGSPLSLECTVEGTSNPNLYWYRQAAGRGLQLLFYSVGIGQISSEVPQNLSASRPQDRQFILSSKKLLLSDSGFYLCAWSSQGFGNQPQHFGDGTRLSIL.

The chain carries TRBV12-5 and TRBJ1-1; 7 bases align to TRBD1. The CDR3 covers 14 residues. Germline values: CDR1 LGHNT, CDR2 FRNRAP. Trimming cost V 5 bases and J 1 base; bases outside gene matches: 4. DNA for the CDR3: TGTGCTAGTGGTCCCGGGACAGCGAACACTGAAGCTTTCTTT. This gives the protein CASGPGTANTEAFF.

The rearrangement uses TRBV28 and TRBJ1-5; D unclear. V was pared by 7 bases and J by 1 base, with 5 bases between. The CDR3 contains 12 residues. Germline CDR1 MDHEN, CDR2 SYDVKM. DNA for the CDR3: TGTGCCAGCACAGAAAGCAATCAGCCCCAGCATTTT. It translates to CASTESNQPQHF.

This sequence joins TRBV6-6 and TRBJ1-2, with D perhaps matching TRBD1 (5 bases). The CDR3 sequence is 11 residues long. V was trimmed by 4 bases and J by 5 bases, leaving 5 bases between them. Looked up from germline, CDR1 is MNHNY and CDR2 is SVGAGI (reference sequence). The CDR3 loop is CASSSGYGYTF. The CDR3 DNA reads TGTGCCAGCAGTTCAGGGTATGGCTACACCTTC.

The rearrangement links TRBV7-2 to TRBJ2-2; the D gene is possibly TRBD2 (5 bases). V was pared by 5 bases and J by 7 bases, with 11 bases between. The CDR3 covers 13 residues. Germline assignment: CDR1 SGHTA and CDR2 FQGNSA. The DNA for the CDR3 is TGTGCCAGCAGCCCCCTTCGGGGCGGGGAGCTGTTTTTT. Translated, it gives CASSPLRGGELFF.

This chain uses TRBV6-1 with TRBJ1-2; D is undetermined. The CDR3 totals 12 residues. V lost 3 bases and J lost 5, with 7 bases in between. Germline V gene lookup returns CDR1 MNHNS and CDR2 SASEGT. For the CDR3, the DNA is TGTGCCAGCAGTGAGGGCCAGTATGGCTACACCTTC. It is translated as CASSEGQYGYTF.

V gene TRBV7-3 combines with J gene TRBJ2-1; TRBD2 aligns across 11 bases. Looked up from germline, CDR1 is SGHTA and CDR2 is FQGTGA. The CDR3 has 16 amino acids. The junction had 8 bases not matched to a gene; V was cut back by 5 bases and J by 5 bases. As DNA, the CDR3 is TGTGCCAGCAGCCCCCATGGGACTAGCGGTAACAATGAGCAGTTCTTC. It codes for CASSPHGTSGNNEQFF.

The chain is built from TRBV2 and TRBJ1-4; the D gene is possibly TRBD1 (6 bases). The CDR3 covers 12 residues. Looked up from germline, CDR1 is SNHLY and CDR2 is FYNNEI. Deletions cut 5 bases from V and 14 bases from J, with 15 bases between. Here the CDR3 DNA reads TGTGCCAGCAGTTTGACAGGCTTAAATCTGTTTTTT. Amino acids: CASSLTGLNLFF. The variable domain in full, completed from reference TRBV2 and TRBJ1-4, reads EPEVTQTPSHQVTQMGQEVILRCVPISNHLYFYWYRQILGQKVEFLVSFYNNEISEKSEIFDDQFSVERPDGSNFTLKIRSTKLEDSAMYFCASSLTGLNLFFGSGTQLSVL.

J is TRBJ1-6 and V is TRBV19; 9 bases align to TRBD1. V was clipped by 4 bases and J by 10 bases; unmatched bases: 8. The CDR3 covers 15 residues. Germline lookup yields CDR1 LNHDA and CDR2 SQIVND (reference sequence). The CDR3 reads CASSTRDRVRSPLHF. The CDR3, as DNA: TGTGCCAGTAGTACCCGGGACAGGGTACGGTCACCCCTCCACTTT.

Here the CDR3 reads CASSLGAPNTEAFF. The CDR3 DNA sequence: TGTGCCAGCAGCTTGGGGGCGCCGAACACTGAAGCTTTCTTT. The chain employs TRBV5-6 and TRBJ1-1; D ambiguous. The CDR3 contains 14 residues. Trimming cost V 0 bases and J 1 base, with 7 bases left between them. From germline, CDR1 is SGHDT and CDR2 YYEEEE.

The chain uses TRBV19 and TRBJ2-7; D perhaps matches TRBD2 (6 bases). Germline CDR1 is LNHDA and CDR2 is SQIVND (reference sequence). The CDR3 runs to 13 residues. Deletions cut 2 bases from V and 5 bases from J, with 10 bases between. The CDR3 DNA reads TGTGCCAGTAGTATAATGTCGGGGGACGAGCAGTACTTC. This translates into CASSIMSGDEQYF.

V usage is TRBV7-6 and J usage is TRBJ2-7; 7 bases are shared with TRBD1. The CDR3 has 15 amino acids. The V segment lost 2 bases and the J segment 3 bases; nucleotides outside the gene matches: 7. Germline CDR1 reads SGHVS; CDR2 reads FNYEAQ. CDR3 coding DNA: TGTGCCAGCAGCTTAAGGTTGGGGACAGACTACGAGCAGTACTTC. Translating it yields CASSLRLGTDYEQYF. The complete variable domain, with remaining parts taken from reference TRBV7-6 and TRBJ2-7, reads GAGVSQSPRYKVTKRGQDVALRCDPISGHVSLYWYRQALGQGPEFLTYFNYEAQQDKSGLPNDRFSAERPEGSISTLTIQRTEQRDSAMYRCASSLRLGTDYEQYFGPGTRLTVT.

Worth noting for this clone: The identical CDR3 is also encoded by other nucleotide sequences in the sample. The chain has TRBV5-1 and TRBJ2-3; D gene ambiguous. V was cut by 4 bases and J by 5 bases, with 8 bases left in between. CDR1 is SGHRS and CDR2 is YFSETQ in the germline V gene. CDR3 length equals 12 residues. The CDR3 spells CASSPPGDTQYF. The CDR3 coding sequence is TGCGCCAGCAGCCCCCCAGGAGATACGCAGTATTTT.